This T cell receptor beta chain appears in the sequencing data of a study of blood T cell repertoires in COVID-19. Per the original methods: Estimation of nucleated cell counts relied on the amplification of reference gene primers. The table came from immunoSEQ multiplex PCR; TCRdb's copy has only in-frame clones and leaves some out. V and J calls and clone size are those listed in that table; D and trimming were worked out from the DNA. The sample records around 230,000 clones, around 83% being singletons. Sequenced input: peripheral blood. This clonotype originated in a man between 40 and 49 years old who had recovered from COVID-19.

CDR3 sequence (DNA): TGTGCCAGCAGCCGAGGACTAGCGGGGAAGTTGGACAATGAGCAGTTCTTC. Protein product: CASSRGLAGKLDNEQFF. The J gene is TRBJ2-1, the V gene TRBV11-2; TRBD2 matches 12 bases. V shed 5 bases and J 5 bases; nucleotides not matched to a gene: 10. CDR3 length: 17 residues. CDR1 is SGHAT, CDR2 FQNNGV, per germline.